This TCR beta chain was sequenced for a study of OX40 agonist ivuxolimab in advanced cancers. Study in general: Dose-escalation patients were diagnosed with hepatocellular carcinoma, melanoma, renal cell cancer or head and neck cancer. Broader study findings: The 0.1-3.0 mg/kg partial responders had among the lowest clonal expansion.

Sequencing used immunoSEQ multiplex PCR; TCRdb keeps in-frame clones, though not all of them. The sample yields just over 35,000 clones, 84% seen once. By share, this clone counts as medium-sized. Antigen unknown. The CDR3 spans 16 residues. In germline, CDR1 is SEHNR, CDR2 FQNEAQ (reference sequence). J was trimmed by 1 base and V by 5 bases; bases with no gene match: 9. This chain connects TRBV7-9 to TRBJ2-5, with 8 nucleotides matching TRBD2. This sample comprised CD4+ or CD8+ T cells sorted from blood, obtained in a trial of the OX40 agonist ivuxolimab. This TCR was recovered from an adult with an advanced solid tumor such as melanoma, head and neck, liver or kidney cancer. CDR3 in DNA: TGTGCCAGCAGCCGGTTGGACGGGGGGGCCCAAGAGACCCAGTACTTC. This translates into CASSRLDGGAQETQYF.